What follows describes a single T cell receptor beta chain. Cohort allocation depended upon clinical history that participants reported. The entry originates in a study of blood T cell repertoires in COVID-19. Study background: Samples taken during acute and convalescent COVID-19 were collected in the United States, Italy and Spain. Sources were T cells, B-cell-depleted T cells, or PBMCs; the material itself was cDNA or gDNA.

Methods used by the authors: Reference gene primer amplification gave estimated nucleated cell counts. TCRdb's copy holds only in-frame clones and misses some; the assay was immunoSEQ multiplex PCR. V, J and clone size reflect that table, while D and trimming were determined from the DNA. The sample shows about 200,000 clones, almost 85% of them seen only once. Sample: PBMCs or T cells enriched from blood (not recorded which). The source is a man in his forties or fifties who had recovered from COVID-19.

This chain's CDR3 is CASSPTLSSYNEQFF. The CDR3 DNA follows: TGTGCCAGCAGTCCCACTCTGAGCTCCTACAATGAGCAGTTCTTC. V usage is TRBV6-4 and J usage is TRBJ2-1; no reliable D call. The V end was cut by 5 bases, the J end by 0 bases, with 11 bases between. In germline, CDR1 is MRHNA, CDR2 SNTAGT. This CDR3 region has 15 residues.